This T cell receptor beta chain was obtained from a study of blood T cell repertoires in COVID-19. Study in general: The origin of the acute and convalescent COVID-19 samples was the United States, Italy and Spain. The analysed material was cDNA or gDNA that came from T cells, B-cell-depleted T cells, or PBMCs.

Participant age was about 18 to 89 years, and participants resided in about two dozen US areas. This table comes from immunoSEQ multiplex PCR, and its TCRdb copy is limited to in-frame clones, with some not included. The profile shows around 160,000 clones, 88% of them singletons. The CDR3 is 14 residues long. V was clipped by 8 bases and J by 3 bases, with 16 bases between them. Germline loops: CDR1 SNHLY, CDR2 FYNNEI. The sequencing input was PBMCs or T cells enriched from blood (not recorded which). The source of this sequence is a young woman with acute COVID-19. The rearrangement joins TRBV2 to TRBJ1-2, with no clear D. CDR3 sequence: CASGRWGAHYGYTF. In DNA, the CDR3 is TGTGCCAGCGGCCGGTGGGGAGCCCACTATGGCTACACCTTC. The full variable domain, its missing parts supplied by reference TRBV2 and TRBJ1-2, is EPEVTQTPSHQVTQMGQEVILRCVPISNHLYFYWYRQILGQKVEFLVSFYNNEISEKSEIFDDQFSVERPDGSNFTLKIRSTKLEDSAMYFCASGRWGAHYGYTFGSGTRLTVV.